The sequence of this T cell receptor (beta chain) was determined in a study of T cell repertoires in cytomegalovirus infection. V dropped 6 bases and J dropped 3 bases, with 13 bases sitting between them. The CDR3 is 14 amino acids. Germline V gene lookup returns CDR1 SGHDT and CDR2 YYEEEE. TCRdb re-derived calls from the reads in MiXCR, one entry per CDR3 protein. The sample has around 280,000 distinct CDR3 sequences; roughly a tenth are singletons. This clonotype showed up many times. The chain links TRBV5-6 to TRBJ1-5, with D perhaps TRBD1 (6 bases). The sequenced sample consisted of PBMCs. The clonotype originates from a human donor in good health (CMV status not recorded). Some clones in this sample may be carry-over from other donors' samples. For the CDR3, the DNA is TGTGCCAGCAACAGCCGGGACACCAATCAGCCCCAGCATTTT. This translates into CASNSRDTNQPQHF. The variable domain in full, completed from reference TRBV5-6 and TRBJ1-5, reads DAGVTQSPTHLIKTRGQQVTLRCSPKSGHDTVSWYQQALGQGPQFIFQYYEEEERQRGNFPDRFSGHQFPNYSSELNVNALLLGDSALYLCASNSRDTNQPQHFGDGTRLSIL.